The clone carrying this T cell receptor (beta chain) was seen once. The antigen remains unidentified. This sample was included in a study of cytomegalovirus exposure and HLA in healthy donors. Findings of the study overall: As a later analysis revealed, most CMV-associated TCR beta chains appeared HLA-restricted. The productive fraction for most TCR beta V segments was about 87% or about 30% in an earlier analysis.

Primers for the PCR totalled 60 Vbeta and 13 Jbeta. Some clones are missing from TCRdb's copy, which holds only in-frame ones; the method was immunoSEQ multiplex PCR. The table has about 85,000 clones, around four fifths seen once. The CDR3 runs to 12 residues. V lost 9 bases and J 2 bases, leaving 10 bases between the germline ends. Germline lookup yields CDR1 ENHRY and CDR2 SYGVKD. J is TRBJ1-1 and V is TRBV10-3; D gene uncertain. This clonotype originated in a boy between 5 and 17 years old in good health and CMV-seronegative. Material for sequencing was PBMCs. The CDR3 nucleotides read TGTGCCATTCAAGACACAAACACTGAAGCTTTCTTT. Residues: CAIQDTNTEAFF.